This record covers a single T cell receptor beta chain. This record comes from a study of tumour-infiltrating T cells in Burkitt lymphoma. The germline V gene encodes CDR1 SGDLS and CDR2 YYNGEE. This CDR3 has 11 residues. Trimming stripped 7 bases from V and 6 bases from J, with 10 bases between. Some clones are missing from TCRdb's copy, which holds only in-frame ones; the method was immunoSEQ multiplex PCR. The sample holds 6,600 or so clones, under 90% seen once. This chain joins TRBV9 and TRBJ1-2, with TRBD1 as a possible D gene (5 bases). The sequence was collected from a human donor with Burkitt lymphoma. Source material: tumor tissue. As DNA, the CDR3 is TGTGCCAGCTCGCGGGGGGATGGCTACACCTTC. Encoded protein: CASSRGDGYTF.